This is a list of T cell receptor beta chains from one sample in a study of shared T cell receptors in the human thymus. Using immunoSEQ multiplex PCR, the repertoire was profiled, and TCRdb retains in-frame clones only, with some absent. The profile shows hundreds of thousands of clones, about 87% of them singletons. These data also featured in a second study, about human thymus T cells.

Sample: thymocytes. The source of these receptors is a boy under two years old with a congenital heart defect. Each CDR3 is given with its conserved first and last residue. A D gene is named only where the DNA matches it firmly. Where a row states a size, it is once, few, many or the class of an expanded clone; other rows omit it.

TRBV2	-	TRBJ2-7	TRBD1	TGTGCCAGCAGCGGGAGTGGGAGGGTGGGACAGGGGTACGAGCAGTACTTC	CASSGSGRVGQGYEQYF
TRBV7-2	-	TRBJ2-2	-	TGTGCCAGCAGCTTGGGGCCAGGAACCACCGGGGAGCTGTTTTTT	CASSLGPGTTGELFF
TRBV30	-	TRBJ1-2	-	TGTGCCTGGAGTGTAGTGGGCAGATATGGCTACACCTTC	CAWSVVGRYGYTF
TRBV7-6	-	TRBJ2-2	-	TGTGCCAGCAGCCTAGAGGAACAGGGTCGGGAGCTGTTTTTT	CASSLEEQGRELFF
TRBV4-2	-	TRBJ2-1	-	TGTGCCAGCGGCCTTTCAGGGCCAGGGGCCAATGAGCAGTTCTTC	CASGLSGPGANEQFF
TRBV7-9	-	TRBJ2-7	-	TGTGCCAGCAGCTATCACACAGGTATTTCCTACGAGCAGTACTTC	CASSYHTGISYEQYF
TRBV28	-	TRBJ2-2	-	TGTGCCAGCAGTTTTGTGTGGGGGGCCGGGGAGCTGTTTTTT	CASSFVWGAGELFF
TRBV18	-	TRBJ1-1	TRBD1	TGTGCCAGCTCACTTCGGGGACAGGGGAACACTGAAGCTTTCTTT	CASSLRGQGNTEAFF
TRBV5-6	-	TRBJ2-1	TRBD1	TGTGCCAGCAGCTTGACAGACAGGGGTTGGAACAATGAGCAGTTCTTC	CASSLTDRGWNNEQFF
TRBV5-5	-	TRBJ2-7	-	TGTGCCAGCAGCCGTTTCCGACGGAGACAGGAAATCTACGAGCAGTACTTC	CASSRFRRRQEIYEQYF
TRBV13	-	TRBJ2-1	TRBD1	TGTGCCAGCAGCTCCTCAGGGGACAGGTTTCGCTACAATGAGCAGTTCTTC	CASSSSGDRFRYNEQFF
TRBV19	-	TRBJ1-2	TRBD1	TGTGCCAGTAGACTACAACCCCCACAGGGGGCCTATGGCTACACCTTC	CASRLQPPQGAYGYTF
TRBV9	-	TRBJ2-3	-	TGTGCCAGCAGCGTAGAGGGAGAGGGGGTCACAGATACGCAGTATTTT	CASSVEGEGVTDTQYF
TRBV27	-	TRBJ1-5	-	TGTGCCAGCAGTTTAAGCGCCGATTATAGCAATCAGCCCCAGCATTTT	CASSLSADYSNQPQHF
TRBV4-3	-	TRBJ2-7	-	TGCGCCAGCAGCCAAGATAAATTCTACGAGCAGTACTTC	CASSQDKFYEQYF
TRBV19	once	TRBJ2-1	TRBD2	TGTGCCAGTAGTACCCTATTCACCTCGCAGACTAGCGTATACAATGAGCAGTTCTTC	CASSTLFTSQTSVYNEQFF
TRBV5-6	-	TRBJ2-1	TRBD2	TGTGCCAGCAGCCCGGGAGGGGTCAACTACAATGAGCAGTTCTTC	CASSPGGVNYNEQFF
TRBV5-6	few	TRBJ2-7	TRBD1	TGTGCCAGCAGCTACCGGGACAGGGGCCACGAGCAGTACTTC	CASSYRDRGHEQYF
TRBV4-1	-	TRBJ2-7	-	TGCGCCAGCAGCCCCGGACCCGACAGGCGCGAGCAGTACTTC	CASSPGPDRREQYF
TRBV27	-	TRBJ2-2	TRBD2	TGTGCCAGCAGACTAGCGGGAGTTTTTAACACCGGGGAGCTGTTTTTT	CASRLAGVFNTGELFF
TRBV14	-	TRBJ1-1	TRBD1	TGTGCCAGCAGCCCCGTGCCGGGACAGGGGGCAACTGAAGCTTTCTTT	CASSPVPGQGATEAFF
TRBV5-4	-	TRBJ1-4	-	TGTGCCAGCAGCTTGGCCGGGTCAACTAATGAAAAACTGTTTTTT	CASSLAGSTNEKLFF
TRBV27	-	TRBJ2-7	-	TGTGCCAGCAGCCACAGGCCTCCCTACGAGCAGTACTTC	CASSHRPPYEQYF
TRBV28	-	TRBJ2-1	TRBD2	TGTGCCAGCAGTTTGGTTAGCGGGGGTTTCTCCTACAATGAGCAGTTCTTC	CASSLVSGGFSYNEQFF
TRBV4-1	-	TRBJ2-5	-	TGCGCCAGCAGCCAAGAGGGTCGCAGGGTGCAAGAGACCCAGTACTTC	CASSQEGRRVQETQYF
TRBV7-9	-	TRBJ1-2	-	TGTGCCAGCAGCTCAGTGGGGAGGGAGGGCTATGGCTACACCTTC	CASSSVGREGYGYTF
TRBV7-2	-	TRBJ1-2	-	TGTGCCAGCAGCTTAGCCCCGCTCAGCGGAGGCTACACCTTC	CASSLAPLSGGYTF
TRBV15	-	TRBJ2-6	TRBD1	TGTGCCACCAGCAGAGAGGGACAGGGGACCTCTGGGGCCAACGTCCTGACTTTC	CATSREGQGTSGANVLTF
TRBV6-1	-	TRBJ1-5	TRBD1	TGTGCCAGCAGGGGACAGTTTAGCAATCAGCCCCAGCATTTT	CASRGQFSNQPQHF
TRBV15	-	TRBJ2-1	TRBD2	TGTGCCACCAGCAGAGATCGTTTTGCACGTAGCGGGATTCGGGCCTACAATGAGCAGTTCTTC	CATSRDRFARSGIRAYNEQFF
TRBV4-3	-	TRBJ2-1	-	TGCGCCAGCAGCCAGGCCGTCCGGACGAAGCAAAGGGGGAATGAGCAGTTCTTC	CASSQAVRTKQRGNEQFF
TRBV7-2	-	TRBJ2-7	-	TGTGCCAGCAACCAAGGGGCGGACGAGCAGTACTTC	CASNQGADEQYF
TRBV30	-	TRBJ2-7	TRBD2	TGTGCCTGGAAGGAAAGGACTAGCGGGAGGGCCCCCTACGAGCAGTACTTC	CAWKERTSGRAPYEQYF
TRBV29-1	-	TRBJ1-2	TRBD1	TGCAGCGTTGAGGGGACAGGCGTTTCTCCTAACTATGGCTACACCTTC	CSVEGTGVSPNYGYTF
TRBV9	-	TRBJ1-2	-	TGTGCCAGCAGTGGGCAGGGGAATCGTGGCTACACCTTC	CASSGQGNRGYTF
TRBV4-2	-	TRBJ1-2	-	TGTGCCAGCAGCCAGCCACAGGTTGCGAGTTATGGCTACACCTTC	CASSQPQVASYGYTF
TRBV9	-	TRBJ2-1	TRBD1	TGTGCCAGCAGCGTAGGGGACAGGGACCATCGTGGGCACAATGAGCAGTTCTTC	CASSVGDRDHRGHNEQFF
TRBV7-9	-	TRBJ2-7	TRBD2	TGTGCCAGCAGCTTAGCAGCGGGGGCCCTCTACGAGCAGTACTTC	CASSLAAGALYEQYF
TRBV5-4	once	TRBJ2-1	TRBD1	TGTGCCAGCACAAATGCAGGGACAGAATACAATGAGCAGTTCTTC	CASTNAGTEYNEQFF
TRBV27	-	TRBJ2-7	TRBD1	TGTGCCAGCAGTACAACCGAGGGGGCTGGGCAGTACTTC	CASSTTEGAGQYF
TRBV11-2	-	TRBJ1-4	-	TGTGCCAGCAGCTTAGAGGGGCCCCCGCAGGGTGCAACTAATGAAAAACTGTTTTTT	CASSLEGPPQGATNEKLFF
TRBV5-6	-	TRBJ2-5	-	TGTGCCAGCAGCTTTACAGATACCCAAGAGACCCAGTACTTC	CASSFTDTQETQYF
TRBV7-9	few	TRBJ1-4	TRBD1	TGTGCCAGCAGCTTAAATCAGGACAGGGCTAATGAAAAACTGTTTTTT	CASSLNQDRANEKLFF
TRBV5-1	-	TRBJ1-6	TRBD1	TGCGCCAGCAGCTTGGCAATTCAGGGGGATAATTCCCCCCTCCACTTT	CASSLAIQGDNSPLHF
TRBV2	-	TRBJ2-7	-	TGTGCCAGCGGTGGGGGCGTCTACGAGCAGTACTTC	CASGGGVYEQYF
TRBV28	-	TRBJ1-5	TRBD1	TGTGCCAGCAGTCCCCGACAGGGAGGTGATCAGCCCCAGCATTTT	CASSPRQGGDQPQHF
TRBV4-3	-	TRBJ2-5	TRBD1	TGCGCCAGCAGCCTCCGGGACAGGGGCAAAGAGACCCAGTACTTC	CASSLRDRGKETQYF
TRBV7-9	-	TRBJ2-5	-	TGTGCCAGCAGCTCACCCCCCGGTCAGTTCAGGTCCCTTCAAGAGACCCAGTACTTC	CASSSPPGQFRSLQETQYF
TRBV29-1	-	TRBJ1-1	-	TGCAGCGTTGGGGACACCCCGAACACTGAAGCTTTCTTT	CSVGDTPNTEAFF
TRBV9	-	TRBJ2-7	TRBD1	TGTGCCAGCAGCGGAGGGGACAGGGACACCTACGAGCAGTACTTC	CASSGGDRDTYEQYF
TRBV14	-	TRBJ1-6	TRBD1	TGTGCCAGCAGCCTCTCCCACGACAGGGGGACCTATAATTCACCCCTCCACTTT	CASSLSHDRGTYNSPLHF
TRBV10-3	-	TRBJ1-2	-	TGTGCCATCAGAGCTACCTTAACTATAGTCGACTATGGCTACACCTTC	CAIRATLTIVDYGYTF
TRBV4-1	-	TRBJ1-2	TRBD1	TGCGCCAGCAGCCAAGTCACAGGGGGTGACTATGGCTACACCTTC	CASSQVTGGDYGYTF